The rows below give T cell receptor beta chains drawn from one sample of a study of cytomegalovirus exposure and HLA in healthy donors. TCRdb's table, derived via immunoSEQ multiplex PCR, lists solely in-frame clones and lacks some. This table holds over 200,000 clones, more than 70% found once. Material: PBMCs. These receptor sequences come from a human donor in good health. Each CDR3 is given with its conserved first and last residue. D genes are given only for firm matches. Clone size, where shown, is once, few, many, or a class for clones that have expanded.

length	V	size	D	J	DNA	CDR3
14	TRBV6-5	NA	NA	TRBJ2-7	TGTGCCAGCAGTCGAAATGGGAGAGCCTACGAGCAGTACTTC	CASSRNGRAYEQYF
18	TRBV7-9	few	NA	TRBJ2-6	TGTGCCAGCAGCTTAGCAACCTCTACAGGATCTGGGGCCAACGTCCTGACTTTC	CASSLATSTGSGANVLTF
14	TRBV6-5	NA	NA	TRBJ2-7	TGTGCCAGCAGTACCCTCCGGGTTGAGGGCGGTCAGTACTTC	CASSTLRVEGGQYF
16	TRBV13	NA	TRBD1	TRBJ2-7	TGTGCCAGCAGCTTAGTTCGGACAGGGGTAACCTACGAGCAGTACTTC	CASSLVRTGVTYEQYF
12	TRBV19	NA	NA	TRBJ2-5	TGTGCCAGTAGAGACTTCCAAGAGACCCAGTACTTC	CASRDFQETQYF
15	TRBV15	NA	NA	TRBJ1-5	TGTGCCACCAGCAGAATTCGCGGGGGCAATCAGCCCCAGCATTTT	CATSRIRGGNQPQHF
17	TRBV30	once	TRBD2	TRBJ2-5	TGTGCCTGGAAGGGGCCCTTTAGGCTAGCGGGAGGAGAGACCCAGTACTTC	CAWKGPFRLAGGETQYF
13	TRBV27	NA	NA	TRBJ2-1	TGTGCCAGCAGTTTTGGAGGGGCCAGAGAGCAGTTCTTC	CASSFGGAREQFF
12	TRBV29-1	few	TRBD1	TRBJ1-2	TGCAGCGTTGTTGAGGGGGCCAGTGGCTACACCTTC	CSVVEGASGYTF
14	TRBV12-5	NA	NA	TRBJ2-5	TGTGCTAGTGGTCCCGGGAGTTTCCAAGAGACCCAGTACTTC	CASGPGSFQETQYF
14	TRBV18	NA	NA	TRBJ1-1	TGTGCCAGCTCACCGGGGCAGGGGTACACTGAAGCTTTCTTT	CASSPGQGYTEAFF
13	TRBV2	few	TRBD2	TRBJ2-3	TGTGCCATAGTAGCGGGAGTGGCGGATACGCAGTATTTT	CAIVAGVADTQYF
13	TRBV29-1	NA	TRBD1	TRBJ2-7	TGCAGCGTTGGTCGGCAGGGGGCCAACGAGCAGTACTTC	CSVGRQGANEQYF
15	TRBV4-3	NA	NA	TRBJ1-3	TGCGCCAGCAGCCACGACGGGACATCGGGAAACACCATATATTTT	CASSHDGTSGNTIYF
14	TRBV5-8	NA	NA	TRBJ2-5	TGTGCCAGCAGCTTGGGGGCGATCCAAGAGACCCAGTACTTC	CASSLGAIQETQYF
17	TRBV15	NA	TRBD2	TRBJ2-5	TGTGCCACCAGCAGAGATTTGGCGGGAGGGCCTCCTAAGACCCAGTACTTC	CATSRDLAGGPPKTQYF
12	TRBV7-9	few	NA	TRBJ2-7	TGTTCCAGCAGCTTAGCGGAGCCTAAGCAGTACTTC	CSSSLAEPKQYF
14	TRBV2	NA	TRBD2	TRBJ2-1	TGTGCCAGCAGCCCGGGACTAGCGACCGTTGAGCAGTTCTTC	CASSPGLATVEQFF
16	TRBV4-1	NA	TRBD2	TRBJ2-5	TGCGCCAGCAGCCGCCCCGGACTAGCGGGAGGAGAGACCCAGTACTTC	CASSRPGLAGGETQYF
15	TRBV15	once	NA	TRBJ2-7	TGTGCCACCAGCAGAGACGGGAGTAGCTCCTACGAGCAGTACTTC	CATSRDGSSSYEQYF
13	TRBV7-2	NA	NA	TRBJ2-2	TGTGCCAGCAGCCCCGTCGAGACCGGGGAGCTGTTTTTT	CASSPVETGELFF
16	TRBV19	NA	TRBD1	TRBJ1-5	TGTGCCAGTAGTCTGAGGACAGGGACCCGCAATCAGCCCCAGCATTTT	CASSLRTGTRNQPQHF
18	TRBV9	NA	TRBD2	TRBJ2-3	TGTGCCAGCAGCGTAGGGGCGGGAGGGCCCTTCGGCACAGATACGCAGTATTTT	CASSVGAGGPFGTDTQYF
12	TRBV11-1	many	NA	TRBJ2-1	TGTGCCAGTGACAATTATTACAATGAGCAGTTCTTC	CASDNYYNEQFF
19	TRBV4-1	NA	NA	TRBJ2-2	TGCGCCAGCAGCCAACCTTTCTCCGCTACAGGGATGCACACCGGGGAGCTGTTTTTT	CASSQPFSATGMHTGELFF
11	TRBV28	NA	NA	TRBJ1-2	TGTGCCATCAGGGAGATCTATGGCTACACCTTC	CAIREIYGYTF
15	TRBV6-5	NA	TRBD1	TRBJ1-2	TGTGCCAGCAGTTACCGGACAGGGAATAACTATGGCTACACCTTC	CASSYRTGNNYGYTF
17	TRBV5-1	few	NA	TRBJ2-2	TGCGCCAGCAGCTTGTTTCAGGCAGTTCCGAACACCGGGGAGCTGTTTTTT	CASSLFQAVPNTGELFF
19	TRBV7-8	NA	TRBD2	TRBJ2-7	TGTGCCAGCAGCTTTCGGGGCGGGAGCCGAACACGGAGCTCCTACGAGCAGTACTTC	CASSFRGGSRTRSSYEQYF
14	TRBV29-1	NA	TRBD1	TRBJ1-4	TGCAGCGTTAGAGATTACAGGGGAGGCGAAAAACTGTTTTTT	CSVRDYRGGEKLFF
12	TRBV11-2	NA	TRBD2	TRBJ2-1	TGTGCCAGCAGCTCTAGCGGGATGAGGCAGTTCTTC	CASSSSGMRQFF
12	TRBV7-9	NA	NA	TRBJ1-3	TGTGCCATAACGGAGGCTGGAAACACCATATATTTT	CAITEAGNTIYF
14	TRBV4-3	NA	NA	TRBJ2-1	TGCGCCAGCAGCCAGGGAGGTTCCTACAATGAGCAGTTCTTC	CASSQGGSYNEQFF
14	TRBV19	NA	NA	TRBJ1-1	TGTGCCAGTGCCGGCGGACAGATGAACACTGAAGCTTTCTTT	CASAGGQMNTEAFF
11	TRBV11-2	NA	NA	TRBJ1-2	TGTGCCAGCAGCCCTCGGGGTGGCTACACCTTC	CASSPRGGYTF